A single sample gave rise to the 7 T cell receptor beta chains below, sequenced in a study of regulatory T cells in long-lasting Graves disease. For TCR beta, libraries came from iRepertoire HTBI primers and Arm-PCR of CDR3 regions. MiXCR was run by TCRdb on the multiplex PCR reads, yielding one entry per CDR3 protein. The top ten hold approximately 20% of the sample, which has about 620,000 distinct CDR3 sequences, roughly 15% seen once. Time point denoted: newly diagnosed GD, antithyroid drugs for less than 3 months. With RNA extracted from PBMCs as input, the TCR library was made. The same specimen was also included in a second study, on T cells in Graves' hyperthyroidism and ophthalmopathy.

The sequencing here drew on peripheral blood mononuclear cells (PBMCs), taken at new diagnosis, from a patient treated with antithyroid drugs. The receptors come from a woman between 25 and 40 years old with Graves disease.

This clonotype was counted ten times or more. This chain connects TRBV27 to TRBJ2-7, with a possible D match to TRBD1 (5 bases). Trimming removed 1 base from V and 2 bases from J, with 9 bases in between. The germline V gene encodes CDR1 MNHEY and CDR2 SMNVEV (reference sequence). The CDR3 sequence is 14 residues long. CDR3: CASSLFDSTYEQYF. The CDR3 nucleotides are TGTGCCAGCAGTTTATTTGACAGTACCTACGAGCAGTACTTC.

This clonotype occurred many times. The genes are TRBV7-8 and TRBJ2-7; no reliable D call. The germline gives CDR1 SGHVS, CDR2 FQNEAQ. V was cut by 4 bases and J by 9 bases, with 19 bases left in between. The CDR3 has 14 residues. The CDR3 spells CASSSISGRIGQYF. The CDR3 DNA sequence: TGTGCCAGCAGCTCGATTTCTGGACGGATTGGGCAGTACTTC.

There are many counts of this clonotype. The chain joins TRBV12-3 or TRBV12-4 to TRBJ1-1; TRBD1 matches at 7 bases. The CDR3 covers 14 residues. After removal of 5 bases from V and 4 bases from J, the junction contained 7 bases not matched to a gene. The CDR3 DNA reads TGTGCCAGCAGTACCGGGACAGTAGCCACTGAAGCTTTCTTT. Residues: CASSTGTVATEAFF.

This clonotype showed up many times. V gene TRBV6-5 combines with J gene TRBJ2-7; 8 bases align to TRBD1. The V gene end was trimmed by 4 bases and the J gene end by 5 bases; junction bases not matched to a gene: 7. The CDR3 contains 14 residues. In germline, CDR1 is MNHEY, CDR2 SVGAGI. The CDR3 reads CASSSFQGANEQYF. The CDR3 nucleotides are TGTGCCAGCAGTTCCTTCCAGGGGGCCAACGAGCAGTACTTC.

This clonotype has more than one count but fewer than ten. This CDR3 is CASSTAGSHTEAFF. The CDR3 DNA reads TGTGCCAGCAGTACCGCCGGGTCACACACTGAAGCTTTCTTT. The rearrangement links TRBV6-1 to TRBJ1-1; D ambiguous. The CDR3 covers 14 residues. Germline lookup yields CDR1 MNHNS and CDR2 SASEGT. Trimming removed 5 bases from V and 3 bases from J, with 13 bases in between.

This clonotype showed up many times. CDR3 amino acids: CASKVLAATDTQYF. CDR3 DNA sequence: TGTGCCAGCAAGGTACTAGCGGCTACAGATACGCAGTATTTT. The chain couples TRBV2 to TRBJ2-3; 8 bases align to TRBD2. The CDR3 spans 14 residues. The V segment lost 7 bases and the J segment 3 bases; nucleotides outside the gene matches: 6. Germline V gene sequence: CDR1 SNHLY, CDR2 FYNNEI.

The chain carries TRBV18 and TRBJ1-5; D ambiguous. CDR3 length: 14 amino acids. V lost 1 base and J lost 1, with 5 bases in between. The germline V gene has CDR1 KGHSH and CDR2 LQKENI. CDR3 residues: CASSPRASNQPQHF. CDR3 in DNA: TGTGCCAGCTCACCACGGGCCAGCAATCAGCCCCAGCATTTT.